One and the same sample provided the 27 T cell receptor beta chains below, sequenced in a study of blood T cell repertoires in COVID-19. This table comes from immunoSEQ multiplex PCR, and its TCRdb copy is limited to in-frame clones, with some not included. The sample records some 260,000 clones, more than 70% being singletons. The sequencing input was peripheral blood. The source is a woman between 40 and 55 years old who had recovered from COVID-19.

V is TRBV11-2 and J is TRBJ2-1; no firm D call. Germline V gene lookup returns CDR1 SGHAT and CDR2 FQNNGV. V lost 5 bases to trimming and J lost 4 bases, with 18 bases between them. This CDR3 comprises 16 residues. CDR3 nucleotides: TGTGCCAGCAGCCCCCACCCCCAGCGCGGATACAATGAGCAGTTCTTC. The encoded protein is CASSPHPQRGYNEQFF.

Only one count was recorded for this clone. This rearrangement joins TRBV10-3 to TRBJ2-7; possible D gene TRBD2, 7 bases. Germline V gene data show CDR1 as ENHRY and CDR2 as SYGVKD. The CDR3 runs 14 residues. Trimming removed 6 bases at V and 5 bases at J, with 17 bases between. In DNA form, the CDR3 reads TGTGCCATCAGGACCGCGGAGGGGGGGGACGAGCAGTACTTC. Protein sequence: CAIRTAEGGDEQYF.

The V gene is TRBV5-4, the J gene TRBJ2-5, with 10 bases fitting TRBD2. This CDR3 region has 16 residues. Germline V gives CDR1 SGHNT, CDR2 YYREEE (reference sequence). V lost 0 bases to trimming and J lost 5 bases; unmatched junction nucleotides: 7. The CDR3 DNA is TGTGCCAGCAGCTTGGGCCAAGCGGGAGGGCGGGAGACCCAGTACTTC. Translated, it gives CASSLGQAGGRETQYF.

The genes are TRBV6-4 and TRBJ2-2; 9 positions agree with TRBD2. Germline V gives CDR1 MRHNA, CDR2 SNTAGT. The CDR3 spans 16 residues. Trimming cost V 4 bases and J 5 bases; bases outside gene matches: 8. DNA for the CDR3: TGTGCCAGCAGTGTCGCCGGGACTAGCTCGACCGGGGAGCTGTTTTTT. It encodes CASSVAGTSSTGELFF.

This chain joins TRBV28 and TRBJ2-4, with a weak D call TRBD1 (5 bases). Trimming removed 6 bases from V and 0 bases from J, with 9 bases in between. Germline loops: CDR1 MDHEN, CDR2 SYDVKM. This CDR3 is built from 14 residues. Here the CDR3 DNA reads TGTGCCAGCAGCGACAGCCTAGCCAAAAACATTCAGTACTTC. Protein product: CASSDSLAKNIQYF.

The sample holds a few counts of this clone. The CDR3 here is CASSPGPGSGANVLTF. CDR3 bases: TGCGCCAGCAGCCCAGGGCCCGGCTCTGGGGCCAACGTCCTGACTTTC. The genes are TRBV5-1 and TRBJ2-6, with D possibly TRBD1 on 5 matching bases. With 4 bases removed from V and 0 bases from J, the gap between germline ends came to 11 bases. CDR3 length: 16 amino acids. Per germline, CDR1 SGHRS and CDR2 YFSETQ. Looking up the rest from reference TRBV5-1 and TRBJ2-6 gives the full variable domain: KAGVTQTPRYLIKTRGQQVTLSCSPISGHRSVSWYQQTPGQGLQFLFEYFSETQRNKGNFPGRFSGRQFSNSRSEMNVSTLELGDSALYLCASSPGPGSGANVLTFGAGSRLTVL.

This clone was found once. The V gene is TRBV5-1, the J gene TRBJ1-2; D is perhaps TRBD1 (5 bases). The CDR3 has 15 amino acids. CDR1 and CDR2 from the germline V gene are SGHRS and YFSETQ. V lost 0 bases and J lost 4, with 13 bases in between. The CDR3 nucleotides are TGCGCCAGCAGCTTGGGCGGGACCCAAGTCTATGGCTACACCTTC. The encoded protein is CASSLGGTQVYGYTF.

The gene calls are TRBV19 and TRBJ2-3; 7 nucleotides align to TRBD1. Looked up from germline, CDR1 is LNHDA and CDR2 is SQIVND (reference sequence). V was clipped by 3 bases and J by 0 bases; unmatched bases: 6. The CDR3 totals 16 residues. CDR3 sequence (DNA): TGTGCCAGTAGTATTATCGGGACAGCTAGCACAGATACGCAGTATTTT. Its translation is CASSIIGTASTDTQYF.

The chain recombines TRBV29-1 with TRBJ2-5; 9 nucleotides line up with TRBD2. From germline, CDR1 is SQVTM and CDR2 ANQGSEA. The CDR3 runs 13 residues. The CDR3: CGMAGGRVETQYF. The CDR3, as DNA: TGCGGGATGGCGGGGGGGCGCGTGGAGACCCAGTACTTC.

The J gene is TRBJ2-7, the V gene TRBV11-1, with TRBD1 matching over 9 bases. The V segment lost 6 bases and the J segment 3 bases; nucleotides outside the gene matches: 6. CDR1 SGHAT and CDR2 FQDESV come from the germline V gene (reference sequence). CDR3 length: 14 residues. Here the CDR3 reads CASSYRGHFYEQYF. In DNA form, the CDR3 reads TGTGCCAGCAGTTACAGGGGGCATTTCTACGAGCAGTACTTC.

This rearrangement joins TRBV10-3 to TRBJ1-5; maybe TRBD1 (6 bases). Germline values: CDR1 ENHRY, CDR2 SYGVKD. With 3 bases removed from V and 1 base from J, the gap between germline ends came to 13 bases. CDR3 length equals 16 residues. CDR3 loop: CAISDRAGVSNQPQHF. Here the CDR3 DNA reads TGTGCCATCAGTGATCGCGCAGGGGTGAGCAATCAGCCCCAGCATTTT.

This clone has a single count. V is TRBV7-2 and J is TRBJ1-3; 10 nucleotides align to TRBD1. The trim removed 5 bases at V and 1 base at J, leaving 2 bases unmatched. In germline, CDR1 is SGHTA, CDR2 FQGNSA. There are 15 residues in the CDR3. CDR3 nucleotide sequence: TGTGCCAGCAGCGGGGACAGGGGTTCTGGAAACACCATATATTTT. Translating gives CASSGDRGSGNTIYF.

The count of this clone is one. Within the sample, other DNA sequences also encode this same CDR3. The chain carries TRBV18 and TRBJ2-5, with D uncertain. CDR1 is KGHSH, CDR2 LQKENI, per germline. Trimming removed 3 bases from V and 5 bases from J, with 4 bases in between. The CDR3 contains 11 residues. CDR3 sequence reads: CASSPGETQYF. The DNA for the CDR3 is TGTGCCAGCTCACCTGGCGAGACCCAGTACTTC. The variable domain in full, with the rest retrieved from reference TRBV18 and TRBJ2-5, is NAGVMQNPRHLVRRRGQEARLRCSPMKGHSHVYWYRQLPEEGLKFMVYLQKENIIDESGMPKERFSAEFPKEGPSILRIQQVVRGDSAAYFCASSPGETQYFGPGTRLLVL.

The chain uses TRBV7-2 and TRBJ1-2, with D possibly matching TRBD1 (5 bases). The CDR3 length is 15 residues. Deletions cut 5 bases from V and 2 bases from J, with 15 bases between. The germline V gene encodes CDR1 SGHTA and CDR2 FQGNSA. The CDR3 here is CASSASGWGNYGYTF. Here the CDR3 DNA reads TGTGCCAGCAGCGCATCAGGGTGGGGAAACTATGGCTACACCTTC.

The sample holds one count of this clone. CDR3 sequence (DNA): TGTGCCAGCAGCCTACAGGGGGGGACTAACCGCGTTGAGTACAATGAGCAGTTCTTC. Translated, it gives CASSLQGGTNRVEYNEQFF. This rearrangement joins TRBV21-1 to TRBJ2-1; the table's D call, TRBD1, was not checked against the DNA. TRBV21-1 is a pseudogene segment. This CDR3 contains 19 residues.

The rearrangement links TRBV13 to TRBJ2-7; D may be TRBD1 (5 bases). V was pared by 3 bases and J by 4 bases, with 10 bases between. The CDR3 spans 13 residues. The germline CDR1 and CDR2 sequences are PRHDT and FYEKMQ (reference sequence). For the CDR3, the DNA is TGTGCCAGCAGCTTGAGGCAGGGATACGAGCAGTACTTC. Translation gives CASSLRQGYEQYF. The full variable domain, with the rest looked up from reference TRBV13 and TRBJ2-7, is AAGVIQSPRHLIKEKRETATLKCYPIPRHDTVYWYQQGPGQDPQFLISFYEKMQSDKGSIPDRFSAQQFSDYHSELNMSSLELGDSALYFCASSLRQGYEQYFGPGTRLTVT.

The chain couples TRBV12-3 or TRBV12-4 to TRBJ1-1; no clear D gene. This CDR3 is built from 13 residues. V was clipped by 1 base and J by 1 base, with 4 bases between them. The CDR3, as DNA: TGTGCCAGCAGTTTAGGAGGGAACACTGAAGCTTTCTTT. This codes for CASSLGGNTEAFF.

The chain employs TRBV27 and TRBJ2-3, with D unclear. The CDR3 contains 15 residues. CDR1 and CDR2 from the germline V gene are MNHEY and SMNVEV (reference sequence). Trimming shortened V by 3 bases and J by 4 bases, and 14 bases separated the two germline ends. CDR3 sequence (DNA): TGTGCCAGCAGTTTTTTTTCGCAGTCCTCAGATACGCAGTATTTT. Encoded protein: CASSFFSQSSDTQYF.

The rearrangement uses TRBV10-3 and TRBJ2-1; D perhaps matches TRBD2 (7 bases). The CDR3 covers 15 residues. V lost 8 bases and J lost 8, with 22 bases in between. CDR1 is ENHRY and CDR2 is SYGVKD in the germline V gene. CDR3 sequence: CAIGQGGRGSDEQFF. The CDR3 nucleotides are TGTGCCATCGGCCAAGGGGGGAGGGGCTCTGATGAGCAGTTCTTC.

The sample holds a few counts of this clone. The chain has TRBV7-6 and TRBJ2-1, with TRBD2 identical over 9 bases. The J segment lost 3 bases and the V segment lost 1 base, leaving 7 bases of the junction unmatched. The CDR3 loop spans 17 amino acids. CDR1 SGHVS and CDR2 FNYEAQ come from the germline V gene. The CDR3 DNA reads TGTGCCAGCAGCTTAGTAGGAGCGGGGGGCCTCTACAATGAGCAGTTCTTC. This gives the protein CASSLVGAGGLYNEQFF.

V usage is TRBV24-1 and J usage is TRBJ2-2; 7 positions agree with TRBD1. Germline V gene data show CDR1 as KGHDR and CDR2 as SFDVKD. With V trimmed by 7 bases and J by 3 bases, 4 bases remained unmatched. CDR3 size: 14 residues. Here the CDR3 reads CATSRQGDTGELFF. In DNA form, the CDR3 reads TGTGCCACCAGCAGACAGGGAGACACCGGGGAGCTGTTTTTT.

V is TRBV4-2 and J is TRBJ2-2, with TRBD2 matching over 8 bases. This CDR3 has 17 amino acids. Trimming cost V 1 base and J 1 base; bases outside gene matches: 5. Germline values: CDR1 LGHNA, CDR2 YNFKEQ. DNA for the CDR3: TGTGCCAGCAGCCAAGTCCCGCTAGCGGGGAACACCGGGGAGCTGTTTTTT. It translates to CASSQVPLAGNTGELFF.

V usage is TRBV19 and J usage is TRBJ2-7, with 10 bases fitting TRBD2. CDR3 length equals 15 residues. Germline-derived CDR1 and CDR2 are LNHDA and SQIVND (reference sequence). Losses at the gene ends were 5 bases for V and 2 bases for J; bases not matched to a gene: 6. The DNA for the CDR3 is TGTGCCAGTAGTCTACGGACTAGCGGTGCCTACGAGCAGTACTTC. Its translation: CASSLRTSGAYEQYF.

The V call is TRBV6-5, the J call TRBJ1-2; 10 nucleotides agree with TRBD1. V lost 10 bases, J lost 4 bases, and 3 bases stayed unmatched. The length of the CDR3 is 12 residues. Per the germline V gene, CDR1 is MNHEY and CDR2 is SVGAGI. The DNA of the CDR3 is TGTGCCACCCGGACAGGGGGCTATGGCTACACCTTC. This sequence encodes CATRTGGYGYTF.

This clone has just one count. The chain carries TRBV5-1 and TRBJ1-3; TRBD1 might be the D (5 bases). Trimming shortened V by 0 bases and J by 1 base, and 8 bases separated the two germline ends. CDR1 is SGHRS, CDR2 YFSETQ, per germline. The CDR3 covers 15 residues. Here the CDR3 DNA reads TGCGCCAGCAGCTTGGACGGGGGTTCTGGAAACACCATATATTTT. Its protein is CASSLDGGSGNTIYF. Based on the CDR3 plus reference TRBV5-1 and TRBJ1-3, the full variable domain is KAGVTQTPRYLIKTRGQQVTLSCSPISGHRSVSWYQQTPGQGLQFLFEYFSETQRNKGNFPGRFSGRQFSNSRSEMNVSTLELGDSALYLCASSLDGGSGNTIYFGEGSWLTVV.

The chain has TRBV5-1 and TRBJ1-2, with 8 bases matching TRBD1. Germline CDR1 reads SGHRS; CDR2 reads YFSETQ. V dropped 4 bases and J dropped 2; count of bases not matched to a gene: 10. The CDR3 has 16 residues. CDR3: CASSPGAGGENYGYTF. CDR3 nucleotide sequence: TGCGCCAGCAGCCCCGGGGCAGGGGGCGAGAACTATGGCTACACCTTC.

CDR3 coding DNA: TGTGCCAGCAGCGTAGATCCAGGGGAACAAGATACGCAGTATTTT. Its protein product is CASSVDPGEQDTQYF. This chain joins TRBV9 and TRBJ2-3; tentative D call: TRBD1 (6 bases). Germline values: CDR1 SGDLS, CDR2 YYNGEE. V was clipped by 0 bases and J by 5 bases, with 13 bases between them. This CDR3 has 15 amino acids.